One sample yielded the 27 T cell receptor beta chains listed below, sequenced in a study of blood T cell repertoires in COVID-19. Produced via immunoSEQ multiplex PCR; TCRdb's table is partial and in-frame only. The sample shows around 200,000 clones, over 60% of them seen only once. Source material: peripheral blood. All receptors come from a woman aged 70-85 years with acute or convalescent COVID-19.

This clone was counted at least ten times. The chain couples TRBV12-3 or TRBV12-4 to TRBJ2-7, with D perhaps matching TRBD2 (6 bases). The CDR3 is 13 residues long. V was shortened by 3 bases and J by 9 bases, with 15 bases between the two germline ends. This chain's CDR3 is CASSFGPGVRQYF. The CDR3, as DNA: TGTGCCAGCAGTTTTGGTCCGGGGGTGAGGCAGTACTTC.

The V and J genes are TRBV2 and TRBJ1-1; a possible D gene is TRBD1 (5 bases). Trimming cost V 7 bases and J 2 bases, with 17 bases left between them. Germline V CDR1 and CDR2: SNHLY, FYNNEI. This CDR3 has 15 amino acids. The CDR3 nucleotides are TGTGCCAGCATCCACGCGAGACAGCTTAACACTGAAGCTTTCTTT. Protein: CASIHARQLNTEAFF. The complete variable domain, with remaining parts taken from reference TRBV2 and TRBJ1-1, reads EPEVTQTPSHQVTQMGQEVILRCVPISNHLYFYWYRQILGQKVEFLVSFYNNEISEKSEIFDDQFSVERPDGSNFTLKIRSTKLEDSAMYFCASIHARQLNTEAFFGQGTRLTVV.

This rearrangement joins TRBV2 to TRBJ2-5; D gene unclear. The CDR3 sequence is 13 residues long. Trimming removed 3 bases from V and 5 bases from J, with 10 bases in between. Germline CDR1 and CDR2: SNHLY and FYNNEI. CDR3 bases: TGTGCCAGCAGTGACAGTCCCTGGGAGACCCAGTACTTC. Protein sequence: CASSDSPWETQYF.

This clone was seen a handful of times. In DNA, the CDR3 is TGCGCCAGCAGCTTGGCCAGCGGGGGTTCCTACAATGAGCAGTTCTTC. This codes for CASSLASGGSYNEQFF. The chain is built from TRBV5-1 and TRBJ2-1; the match to TRBD2 covers 8 bases. CDR1 is SGHRS and CDR2 is YFSETQ in the germline V gene. Trimming cost V 0 bases and J 1 base; bases outside gene matches: 3. The CDR3 spans 16 residues. Full variable domain (missing parts from reference TRBV5-1 and TRBJ2-1): KAGVTQTPRYLIKTRGQQVTLSCSPISGHRSVSWYQQTPGQGLQFLFEYFSETQRNKGNFPGRFSGRQFSNSRSEMNVSTLELGDSALYLCASSLASGGSYNEQFFGPGTRLTVL.

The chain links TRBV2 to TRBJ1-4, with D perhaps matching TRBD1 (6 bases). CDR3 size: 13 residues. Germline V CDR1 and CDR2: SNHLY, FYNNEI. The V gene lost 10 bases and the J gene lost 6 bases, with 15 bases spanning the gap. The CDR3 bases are TGTGCCACTGCCGGGACAACCGATGAAAAACTGTTTTTT. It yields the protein CATAGTTDEKLFF.

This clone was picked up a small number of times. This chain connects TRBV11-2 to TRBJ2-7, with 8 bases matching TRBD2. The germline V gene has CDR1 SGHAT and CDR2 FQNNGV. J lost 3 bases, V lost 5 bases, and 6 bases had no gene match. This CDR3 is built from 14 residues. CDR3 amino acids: CASSGSGALYEQYF. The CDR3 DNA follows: TGTGCCAGCAGCGGTAGCGGGGCGCTCTACGAGCAGTACTTC.

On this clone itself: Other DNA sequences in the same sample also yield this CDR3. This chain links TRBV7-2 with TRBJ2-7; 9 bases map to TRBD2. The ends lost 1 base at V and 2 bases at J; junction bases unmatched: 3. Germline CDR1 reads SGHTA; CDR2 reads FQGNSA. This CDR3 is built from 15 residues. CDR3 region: CASSLGLAGTYEQYF. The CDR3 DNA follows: TGTGCCAGCAGCTTAGGGCTAGCGGGGACCTACGAGCAGTACTTC.

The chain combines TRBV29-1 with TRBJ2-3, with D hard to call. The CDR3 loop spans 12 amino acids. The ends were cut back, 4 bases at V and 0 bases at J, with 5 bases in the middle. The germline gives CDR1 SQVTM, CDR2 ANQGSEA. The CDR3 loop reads CSVGGSTDTQYF. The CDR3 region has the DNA TGCAGCGTTGGTGGCAGCACAGATACGCAGTATTTT.

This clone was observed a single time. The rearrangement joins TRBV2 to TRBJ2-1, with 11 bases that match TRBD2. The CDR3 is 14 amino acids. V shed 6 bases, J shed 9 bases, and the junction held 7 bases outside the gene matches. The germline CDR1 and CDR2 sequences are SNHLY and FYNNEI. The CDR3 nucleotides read TGTGCCAGCAGGGGACTAGCGGTCGGTGGTGAGCAGTTCTTC. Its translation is CASRGLAVGGEQFF.

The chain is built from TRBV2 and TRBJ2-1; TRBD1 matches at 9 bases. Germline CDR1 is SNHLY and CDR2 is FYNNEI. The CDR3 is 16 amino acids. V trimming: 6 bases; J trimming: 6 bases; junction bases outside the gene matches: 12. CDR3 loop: CASRATGTGWGNEQFF. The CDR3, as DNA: TGTGCCAGCAGAGCTACCGGGACAGGGTGGGGCAATGAGCAGTTCTTC.

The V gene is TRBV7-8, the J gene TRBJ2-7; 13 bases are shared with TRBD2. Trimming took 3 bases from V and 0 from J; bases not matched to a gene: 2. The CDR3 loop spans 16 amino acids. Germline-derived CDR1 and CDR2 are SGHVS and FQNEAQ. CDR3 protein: CASSFRTSGSSYEQYF. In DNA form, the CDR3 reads TGTGCCAGCAGCTTTCGGACTAGCGGGAGCTCCTACGAGCAGTACTTC. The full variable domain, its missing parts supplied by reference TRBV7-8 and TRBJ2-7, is GAGVSQSPRYKVAKRGQDVALRCDPISGHVSLFWYQQALGQGPEFLTYFQNEAQLDKSGLPSDRFFAERPEGSVSTLKIQRTQQEDSAVYLCASSFRTSGSSYEQYFGPGTRLTVT.

The CDR3 nucleotides are TGTGCCAGCAGCCAAGATAGGTCCGCAGGGTCGAGAGAGCAGTTCTTC. Amino acid sequence: CASSQDRSAGSREQFF. This chain joins TRBV3-1 (or the pseudogene TRBV3-2) and TRBJ2-1, with D possibly being TRBD1 (5 bases). This CDR3 has 16 amino acids. The V end lost 0 bases, the J end lost 10 bases, and 19 bases lay between the germline ends. Germline V gives CDR1 LGHDT, CDR2 YNNKEL (reference sequence).

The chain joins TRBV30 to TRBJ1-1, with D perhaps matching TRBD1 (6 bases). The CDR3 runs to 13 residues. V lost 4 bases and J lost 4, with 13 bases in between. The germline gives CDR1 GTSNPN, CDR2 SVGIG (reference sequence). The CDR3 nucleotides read TGTGCCTGGATCTCCGGGGGGCCCACTGAAGCTTTCTTT. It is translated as CAWISGGPTEAFF.

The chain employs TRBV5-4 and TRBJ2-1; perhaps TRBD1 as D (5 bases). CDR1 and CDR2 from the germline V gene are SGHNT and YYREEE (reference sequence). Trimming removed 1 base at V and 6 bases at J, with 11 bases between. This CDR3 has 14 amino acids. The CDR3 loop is CASSLKTAPNEQFF. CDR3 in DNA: TGTGCCAGCAGCTTGAAGACAGCCCCCAATGAGCAGTTCTTC.

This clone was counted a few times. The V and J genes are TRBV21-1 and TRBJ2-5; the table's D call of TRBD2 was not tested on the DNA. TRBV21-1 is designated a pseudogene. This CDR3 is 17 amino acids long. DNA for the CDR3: TGTGCCAGCAGCAAAGAGGTACACGGGAGGAACCAAGAGACCCAGTACTTC. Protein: CASSKEVHGRNQETQYF.

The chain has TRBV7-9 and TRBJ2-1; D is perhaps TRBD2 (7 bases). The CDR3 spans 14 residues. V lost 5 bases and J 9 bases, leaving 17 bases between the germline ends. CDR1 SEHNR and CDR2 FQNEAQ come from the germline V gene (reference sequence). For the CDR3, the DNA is TGTGCCAGCAGCCCCGGGGGGCTCCCGGCTGAGCAGTTCTTC. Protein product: CASSPGGLPAEQFF.

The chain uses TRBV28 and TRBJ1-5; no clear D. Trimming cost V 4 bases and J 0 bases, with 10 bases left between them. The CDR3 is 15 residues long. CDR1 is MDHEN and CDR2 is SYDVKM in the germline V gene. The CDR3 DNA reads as TGTGCCAGCAGTTCACTATATTATAGCAATCAGCCCCAGCATTTT. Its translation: CASSSLYYSNQPQHF. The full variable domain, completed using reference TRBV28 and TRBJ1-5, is DVKVTQSSRYLVKRTGEKVFLECVQDMDHENMFWYRQDPGLGLRLIYFSYDVKMKEKGDIPEGYSVSREKKERFSLILESASTNQTSMYLCASSSLYYSNQPQHFGDGTRLSIL.

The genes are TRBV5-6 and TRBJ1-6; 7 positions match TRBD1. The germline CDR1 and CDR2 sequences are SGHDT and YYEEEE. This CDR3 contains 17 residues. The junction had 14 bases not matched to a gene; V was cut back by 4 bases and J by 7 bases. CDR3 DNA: TGTGCCAGCAGCAGCCGTCTAGTACAGGGGAGGAATTCACCCCTCCACTTT. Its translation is CASSSRLVQGRNSPLHF.

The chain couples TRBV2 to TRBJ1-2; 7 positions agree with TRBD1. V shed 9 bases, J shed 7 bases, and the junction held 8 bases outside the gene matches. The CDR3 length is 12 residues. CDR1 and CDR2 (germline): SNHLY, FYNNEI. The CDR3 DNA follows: TGTGCCAGACTACAGGGGCAGGGTGGCTACACCTTC. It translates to CARLQGQGGYTF.

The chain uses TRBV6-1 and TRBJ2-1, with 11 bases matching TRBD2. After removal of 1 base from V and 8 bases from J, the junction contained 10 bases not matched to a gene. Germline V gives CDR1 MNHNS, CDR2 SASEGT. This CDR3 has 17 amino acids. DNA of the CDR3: TGTGCCAGCAGTGAAGGGACGGGACTAGCGGAGAGGGATGAGCAGTTCTTC. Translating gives CASSEGTGLAERDEQFF.

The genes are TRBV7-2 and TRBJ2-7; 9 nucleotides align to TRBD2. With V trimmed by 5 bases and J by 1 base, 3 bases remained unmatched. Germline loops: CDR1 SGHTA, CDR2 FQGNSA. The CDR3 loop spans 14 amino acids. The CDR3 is CASSVLAGSYEQYF. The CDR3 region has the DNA TGTGCCAGCAGCGTCCTAGCGGGGTCCTACGAGCAGTACTTC.

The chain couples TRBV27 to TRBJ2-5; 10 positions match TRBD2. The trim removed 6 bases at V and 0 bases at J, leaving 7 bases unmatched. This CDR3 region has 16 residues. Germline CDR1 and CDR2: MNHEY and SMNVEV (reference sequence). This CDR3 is CASRTQAGGDQETQYF. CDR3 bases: TGTGCCAGCAGGACACAAGCGGGAGGGGACCAAGAGACCCAGTACTTC.

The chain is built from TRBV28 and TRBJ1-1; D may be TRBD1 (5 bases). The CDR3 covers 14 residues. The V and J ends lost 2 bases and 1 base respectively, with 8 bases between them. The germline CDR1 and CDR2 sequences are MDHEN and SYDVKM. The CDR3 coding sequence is TGTGCCAGCAGTTTAAACGGGGGGAACACTGAAGCTTTCTTT. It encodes CASSLNGGNTEAFF.

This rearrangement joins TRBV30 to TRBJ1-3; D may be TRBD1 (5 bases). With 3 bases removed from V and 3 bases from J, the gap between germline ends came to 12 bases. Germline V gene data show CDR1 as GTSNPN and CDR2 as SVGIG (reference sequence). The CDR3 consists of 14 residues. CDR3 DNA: TGTGCCTGGAGCGGGGGGACTGTTGGAAACACCATATATTTT. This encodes CAWSGGTVGNTIYF.

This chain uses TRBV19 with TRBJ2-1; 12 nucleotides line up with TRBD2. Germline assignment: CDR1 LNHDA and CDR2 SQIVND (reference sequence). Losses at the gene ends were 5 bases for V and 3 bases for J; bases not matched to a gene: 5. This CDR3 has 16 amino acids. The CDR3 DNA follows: TGTGCCAGTAGTGTGGGACTAGCGGGTCGCTACAATGAGCAGTTCTTC. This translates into CASSVGLAGRYNEQFF.

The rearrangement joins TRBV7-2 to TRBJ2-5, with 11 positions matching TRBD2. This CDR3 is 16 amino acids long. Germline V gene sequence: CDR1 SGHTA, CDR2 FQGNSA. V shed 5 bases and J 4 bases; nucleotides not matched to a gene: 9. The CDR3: CASSTTSGKGLETQYF. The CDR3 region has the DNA TGTGCCAGCAGCACGACTAGCGGGAAAGGTCTAGAGACCCAGTACTTC.

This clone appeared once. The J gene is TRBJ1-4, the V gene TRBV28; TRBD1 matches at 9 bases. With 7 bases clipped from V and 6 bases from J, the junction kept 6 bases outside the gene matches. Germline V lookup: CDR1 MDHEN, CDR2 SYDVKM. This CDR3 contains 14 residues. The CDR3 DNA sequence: TGTGCCAGCACCTCCCGGACAGGGGATGAAAAACTGTTTTTT. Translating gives CASTSRTGDEKLFF.